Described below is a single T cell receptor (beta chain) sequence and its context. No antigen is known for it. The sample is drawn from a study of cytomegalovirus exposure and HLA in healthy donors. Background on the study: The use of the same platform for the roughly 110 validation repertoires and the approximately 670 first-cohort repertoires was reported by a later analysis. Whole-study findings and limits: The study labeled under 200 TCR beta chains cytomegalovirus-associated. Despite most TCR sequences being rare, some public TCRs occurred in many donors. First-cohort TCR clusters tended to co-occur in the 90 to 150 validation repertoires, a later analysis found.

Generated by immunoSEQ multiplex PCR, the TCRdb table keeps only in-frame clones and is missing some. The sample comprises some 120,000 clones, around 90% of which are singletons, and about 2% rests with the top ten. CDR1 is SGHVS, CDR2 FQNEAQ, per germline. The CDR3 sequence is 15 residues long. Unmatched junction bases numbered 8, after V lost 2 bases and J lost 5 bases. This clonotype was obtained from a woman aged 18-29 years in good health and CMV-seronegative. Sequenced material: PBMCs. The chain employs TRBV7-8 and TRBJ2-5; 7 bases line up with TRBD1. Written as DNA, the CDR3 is TGTGCCAGCAGCTTAAACGGAAAGGGGGCCGAGACCCAGTACTTC. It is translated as CASSLNGKGAETQYF.